These 30 T cell receptor beta chains share one sample of origin, sequenced in a study of shared clonotypes between healthy human individuals. Sequencing was performed with immunoSEQ multiplex PCR; in TCRdb, only in-frame clones are kept and a portion is missing. This repertoire shows about 680,000 clones, 55% to 85% found once; its top ten account for 1.5% to 2%. The sequencing sample was made of memory CD4+ T cells sorted from blood. Subset here: CD45RA-negative fraction. The receptor source for this set is a woman aged 30 to 39 in good health.

The table lists this clone with a few counts. The rearrangement links TRBV27 to TRBJ1-1; D is undetermined. CDR3 length: 13 amino acids. Germline V gene lookup returns CDR1 MNHEY and CDR2 SMNVEV (reference sequence). V was pared by 2 bases and J by 8 bases, with 12 bases between. CDR3 amino acids: CASSLGVSREAFF. The CDR3 region has the DNA TGTGCCAGCAGTTTAGGAGTGAGCAGGGAAGCTTTCTTT.

This clone has only a few counts. This chain links TRBV28 with TRBJ1-4; 8 bases agree with TRBD1. CDR3 length equals 13 residues. V gave up 5 bases and J gave up 10 bases; unmatched junction bases: 6. CDR1 and CDR2 (germline): MDHEN, SYDVKM. The chain's CDR3 is CASSRGQGGKLFF. The DNA for the CDR3 is TGTGCCAGCAGTCGCGGACAGGGCGGAAAACTGTTTTTT.

The J gene is TRBJ2-3, the V gene TRBV5-4; TRBD2 matches 8 bases. Germline V gives CDR1 SGHNT, CDR2 YYREEE (reference sequence). This CDR3 spans 16 amino acids. V lost 4 bases, J lost 5 bases, and 12 bases stayed unmatched. CDR3 coding DNA: TGTGCCAGCAGCATAGGAGCGGGAGTACTTGGAGATACGCAGTATTTT. Encoded protein: CASSIGAGVLGDTQYF.

This chain uses TRBV28 with TRBJ2-2, with a possible D match to TRBD1 (6 bases). V lost 5 bases and J lost 6, with 16 bases in between. CDR1 is MDHEN and CDR2 is SYDVKM in the germline V gene. This CDR3 spans 15 amino acids. The CDR3 DNA follows: TGTGCCAGCAGTACCGGTGGGGGCGGGCCCGGGGAGCTGTTTTTT. The encoded protein is CASSTGGGGPGELFF.

The rearrangement uses TRBV5-1 and TRBJ1-2, with D possibly matching TRBD1 (5 bases). V dropped 1 base and J dropped 6 bases, with 13 bases sitting between them. CDR3 size: 14 residues. The V gene's germline CDR1 is SGHRS and CDR2 YFSETQ. The CDR3 loop reads CASSLTGLKDGYTF. Written as DNA, the CDR3 is TGCGCCAGCAGCTTGACAGGCCTCAAGGATGGCTACACCTTC.

This clone was picked up one time. The rearrangement links TRBV15 to TRBJ2-1; 14 positions agree with TRBD2. Germline V gene data show CDR1 as LNHNV and CDR2 as YYDKDF (reference sequence). With V trimmed by 6 bases and J by 7 bases, 14 bases remained unmatched. The CDR3 is 18 residues long. The CDR3 loop reads CATSPGLAGEPHANEQFF. The CDR3 DNA is TGTGCCACCAGTCCGGGACTAGCGGGAGAACCCCATGCTAATGAGCAGTTCTTC.

The chain couples TRBV29-1 to TRBJ1-3; no clear D gene. Between the trimmed V and J ends, which lost 0 bases and 4 bases, there was a span of 7 bases. Germline assignment: CDR1 SQVTM and CDR2 ANQGSEA. The CDR3 spans 13 residues. This CDR3 reads CSVEDPRGNTIYF. CDR3 nucleotides: TGCAGCGTTGAAGATCCCAGAGGAAACACCATATATTTT.

The chain combines TRBV2 with TRBJ2-6; 9 nucleotides line up with TRBD1. The J segment lost 0 bases and the V segment lost 5 bases, leaving 5 bases of the junction unmatched. The CDR3 loop spans 17 amino acids. The germline V gene encodes CDR1 SNHLY and CDR2 FYNNEI. DNA for the CDR3: TGTGCCAGCAGTTGGACAGGGGCCAGCTCTGGGGCCAACGTCCTGACTTTC. Protein sequence: CASSWTGASSGANVLTF.

This chain links TRBV11-2 with TRBJ2-3; either TRBD1 or TRBD2 may supply D (5 bases each). CDR3 length: 14 amino acids. The germline V gene encodes CDR1 SGHAT and CDR2 FQNNGV. The V and J ends lost 1 base and 9 bases respectively, with 14 bases between them. In nucleotides, the CDR3 is TGTGCCAGCAGCTTAGCGGGGCTAGGTACAACGCAGTATTTT. Its protein is CASSLAGLGTTQYF.

The chain joins TRBV19 to TRBJ2-3; TRBD2 agrees at 10 bases. This CDR3 contains 15 residues. The V and J ends lost 6 bases and 4 bases, in that order; junction bases with no gene match: 7. Germline V gives CDR1 LNHDA, CDR2 SQIVND (reference sequence). The CDR3 reads CASRGLAGAADTQYF. The CDR3 DNA sequence: TGTGCCAGTAGGGGTCTAGCGGGGGCGGCAGATACGCAGTATTTT. The full variable domain, in which reference TRBV19 and TRBJ2-3 provide the parts outside the CDR3, is DGGITQSPKYLFRKEGQNVTLSCEQNLNHDAMYWYRQDPGQGLRLIYYSQIVNDFQKGDIAEGYSVSREKKESFPLTVTSAQKNPTAFYLCASRGLAGAADTQYFGPGTRLTVL.

The chain is built from TRBV5-5 and TRBJ1-2; D gene unclear. Per germline, CDR1 SGHKS and CDR2 YYEKEE (reference sequence). This CDR3 has 15 amino acids. The V gene lost 1 base and the J gene lost 6 bases, with 16 bases spanning the gap. This CDR3 reads CASSLSRRMANGYTF. In DNA form, the CDR3 reads TGTGCCAGCAGCTTGAGTCGGAGGATGGCGAATGGCTACACCTTC. Based on the CDR3 plus reference TRBV5-5 and TRBJ1-2, the full variable domain is DAGVTQSPTHLIKTRGQQVTLRCSPISGHKSVSWYQQVLGQGPQFIFQYYEKEERGRGNFPDRFSARQFPNYSSELNVNALLLGDSALYLCASSLSRRMANGYTFGSGTRLTVV.

The chain recombines TRBV10-1 with TRBJ2-3; maybe TRBD1 (6 bases). Trimming removed 8 bases from V and 5 bases from J, with 11 bases in between. Germline values: CDR1 WNHNN, CDR2 SYGVQD (reference sequence). CDR3 size: 12 residues. CDR3 sequence: CASGQSLDTQYF. CDR3 DNA: TGCGCCAGCGGACAGTCTCTAGATACGCAGTATTTT.

This clone was seen at least ten times. The chain joins TRBV11-2 to TRBJ2-5; TRBD2 agrees at 14 bases. Germline CDR1 reads SGHAT; CDR2 reads FQNNGV. Trimming removed 4 bases from V and 2 bases from J; junction bases left unmatched: 3. This CDR3 comprises 16 residues. CDR3 nucleotides: TGTGCCAGCAGCTCGGGACTAGCGGGGGCACAAGAGACCCAGTACTTC. Translating gives CASSSGLAGAQETQYF.

V and J are TRBV21-1 and TRBJ2-3; the D segment call TRBD2 is taken from the table without a DNA check. TRBV21-1 is a known pseudogene. This CDR3 contains 16 residues. The CDR3 nucleotides read TGTGCCAGCAGCAAGGGACTAGCGGGAGGTGAAGATACGCAGTATTTT. Residues: CASSKGLAGGEDTQYF.

The V call is TRBV28, the J call TRBJ2-1, with D possibly TRBD1 on 6 matching bases. The CDR3 sequence is 13 residues long. Germline CDR1 reads MDHEN; CDR2 reads SYDVKM. Trimming removed 7 bases from V and 2 bases from J, with 9 bases in between. The CDR3 here is CASKQGTYNEQFF. Written as DNA, the CDR3 is TGTGCCAGCAAGCAGGGGACCTACAATGAGCAGTTCTTC. The full variable domain, in which reference TRBV28 and TRBJ2-1 provide the parts outside the CDR3, is DVKVTQSSRYLVKRTGEKVFLECVQDMDHENMFWYRQDPGLGLRLIYFSYDVKMKEKGDIPEGYSVSREKKERFSLILESASTNQTSMYLCASKQGTYNEQFFGPGTRLTVL.

This clone was recorded a few times. The gene calls are TRBV9 and TRBJ2-7; D is ambiguous. This CDR3 comprises 13 residues. The germline gives CDR1 SGDLS, CDR2 YYNGEE. The V end lost 4 bases, the J end lost 4 bases, and 12 bases lay between the germline ends. The CDR3 nucleotides are TGTGCCAGCAGCCCGCGTCTGCTGTACGAGCAGTACTTC. Protein sequence: CASSPRLLYEQYF.

This chain joins TRBV29-1 and TRBJ1-5; no clear D. The V end was cut by 5 bases, the J end by 6 bases, with 17 bases between. This CDR3 contains 14 residues. The V gene's germline CDR1 is SQVTM and CDR2 ANQGSEA. DNA for the CDR3: TGCAGCGTTTCGGTGTCGGACGTCAGTCAGCCCCAGCATTTT. This sequence encodes CSVSVSDVSQPQHF. The complete variable domain, with remaining parts taken from reference TRBV29-1 and TRBJ1-5, reads SAVISQKPSRDICQRGTSLTIQCQVDSQVTMMFWYRQQPGQSLTLIATANQGSEATYESGFVIDKFPISRPNLTFSTLTVSNMSPEDSSIYLCSVSVSDVSQPQHFGDGTRLSIL.

The J gene is TRBJ2-5, the V gene TRBV6-5, with D possibly TRBD1 on 6 matching bases. Germline V gene data show CDR1 as MNHEY and CDR2 as SVGAGI. The CDR3 is 15 amino acids. V was cut by 3 bases and J by 7 bases, with 18 bases left in between. In DNA, the CDR3 is TGTGCCAGCAGTTATGTACAACAGGGAAGTTCGACCCAGTACTTC. Translating gives CASSYVQQGSSTQYF.

V is TRBV25-1 and J is TRBJ1-3; D is uncertain. Per germline, CDR1 MGHDK and CDR2 SYGVNS. Deletions cut 7 bases from V and 0 bases from J, with 7 bases between. The CDR3 is made up of 13 amino acids. CDR3 protein: CASTWGSGNTIYF. The CDR3 DNA sequence: TGTGCCAGCACATGGGGCTCTGGAAACACCATATATTTT. Full variable domain (remainder filled in from reference TRBV25-1 and TRBJ1-3): EADIYQTPRYLVIGTGKKITLECSQTMGHDKMYWYQQDPGMELHLIHYSYGVNSTEKGDLSSESTVSRIRTEHFPLTLESARPSHTSQYLCASTWGSGNTIYFGEGSWLTVV.

This clone has more than one count but fewer than ten. The chain couples TRBV5-1 to TRBJ2-2; 14 bases line up with TRBD2. The CDR3 spans 19 residues. Per germline, CDR1 SGHRS and CDR2 YFSETQ. The V and J ends lost 4 bases and 6 bases, in that order; junction bases with no gene match: 14. The CDR3 loop reads CASSAMAGTSGRLAGELFF. CDR3 nucleotides: TGCGCCAGCAGCGCGATGGCGGGGACTAGCGGGAGACTGGCCGGGGAGCTGTTTTTT.

The chain links TRBV2 to TRBJ1-5; the D is unclear. Looked up from germline, CDR1 is SNHLY and CDR2 is FYNNEI. The CDR3 is made up of 15 amino acids. The germline V and J ends were trimmed by 5 bases and 4 bases, with 15 bases remaining between them. The CDR3 sequence: CASSPKLRGNQPQHF. The CDR3 DNA reads as TGTGCCAGCAGTCCCAAACTGCGTGGAAATCAGCCCCAGCATTTT. Drawing the rest from reference TRBV2 and TRBJ1-5, the complete variable domain is EPEVTQTPSHQVTQMGQEVILRCVPISNHLYFYWYRQILGQKVEFLVSFYNNEISEKSEIFDDQFSVERPDGSNFTLKIRSTKLEDSAMYFCASSPKLRGNQPQHFGDGTRLSIL.

The chain links TRBV19 to TRBJ1-5, with D perhaps TRBD1 (5 bases). The germline V gene has CDR1 LNHDA and CDR2 SQIVND (reference sequence). CDR3 length: 15 amino acids. Trimming cost V 6 bases and J 4 bases, with 16 bases left between them. CDR3 bases: TGTGCCAGTAGCGCCGGTACTGGGGCGAATCAGCCCCAGCATTTT. Its protein is CASSAGTGANQPQHF.

The V gene is TRBV2, the J gene TRBJ2-1; D is perhaps TRBD2 (5 bases). Trimming cost V 7 bases and J 2 bases, with 9 bases left between them. CDR1 SNHLY and CDR2 FYNNEI come from the germline V gene. This CDR3 is 13 amino acids long. The DNA for the CDR3 is TGTGCCAGCAACCCGCGGGCCTACAATGAGCAGTTCTTC. It encodes CASNPRAYNEQFF.

This sequence joins TRBV27 and TRBJ1-5; TRBD1 aligns across 8 bases. CDR1 and CDR2 (germline): MNHEY, SMNVEV (reference sequence). The CDR3 covers 15 residues. Trimming at V came to 6 bases and at J to 7 bases, leaving 11 bases not matched to a gene. CDR3 sequence: CASRGGQGSRQPQHF. The CDR3 region has the DNA TGTGCCAGCAGGGGAGGACAGGGTAGTCGCCAGCCCCAGCATTTT.

In DNA, the CDR3 is TGTGCCAGCAGAGTCACGGGGGCGAACACTGAAGCTTTCTTT. Translated, it gives CASRVTGANTEAFF. The chain combines TRBV6-1 with TRBJ1-1; D perhaps matches TRBD1 (6 bases). This CDR3 comprises 14 residues. Trimming removed 6 bases at V and 1 base at J, with 12 bases between. CDR1 and CDR2 (germline): MNHNS, SASEGT.

The chain employs TRBV7-4 and TRBJ2-6; D is possibly TRBD2 (5 bases). CDR1 and CDR2 from the germline V gene are SGHVT and SQSDAQ. CDR3 length: 16 residues. Trimming took 1 base from V and 0 from J, leaving 7 bases between them. The CDR3 spells CASSLVRVSGANVLTF. The CDR3, as DNA: TGTGCCAGCAGCTTAGTGCGGGTCTCTGGGGCCAACGTCCTGACTTTC.

The CDR3 nucleotides are TGCGCCAGCAGCTTAGGGGACCCAGGGTCCTACGAGCAGTACTTC. Its translation: CASSLGDPGSYEQYF. The rearrangement links TRBV5-1 to TRBJ2-7; D possibly uses TRBD1 or TRBD2 (5 bases each). The ends were cut back, 2 bases at V and 1 base at J, with 13 bases in the middle. CDR3 length equals 15 residues. The germline gives CDR1 SGHRS, CDR2 YFSETQ.

The chain has TRBV6-5 and TRBJ1-5; D is unresolved. This CDR3 is 14 amino acids long. The V and J ends lost 6 bases and 2 bases respectively, with 11 bases between them. Per germline, CDR1 MNHEY and CDR2 SVGAGI. The CDR3 coding sequence is TGTGCCAGCAGGGGAATAGTCGGCAATCAGCCCCAGCATTTT. Translated, it gives CASRGIVGNQPQHF.

V gene TRBV9 combines with J gene TRBJ2-3; D possibly corresponds to TRBD2 (5 bases). The CDR3 has 14 residues. Germline assignment: CDR1 SGDLS and CDR2 YYNGEE. Deletions cut 3 bases from V and 0 bases from J, with 8 bases between. The CDR3 protein is CASSGGPSTDTQYF. CDR3 coding DNA: TGTGCCAGCAGCGGAGGGCCTAGCACAGATACGCAGTATTTT.

CDR3 in amino acids: CATSRDWTGNGNQPQHF. In DNA form, the CDR3 reads TGTGCCACCAGCAGAGATTGGACAGGGAATGGCAATCAGCCCCAGCATTTT. The chain employs TRBV15 and TRBJ1-5; 8 bases line up with TRBD1. Germline V gene data show CDR1 as LNHNV and CDR2 as YYDKDF (reference sequence). The CDR3 length is 17 residues. The trim removed 0 bases at V and 2 bases at J, leaving 6 bases unmatched. Supplemented by reference TRBV15 and TRBJ1-5, the full variable domain reads DAMVIQNPRYQVTQFGKPVTLSCSQTLNHNVMYWYQQKSSQAPKLLFHYYDKDFNNEADTPDNFQSRRPNTSFCFLDIRSPGLGDTAMYLCATSRDWTGNGNQPQHFGDGTRLSIL.